A selection of T cell receptor beta chains follows, all from one sample in a study of blood T cell repertoires in COVID-19. Produced via immunoSEQ multiplex PCR; TCRdb's table is partial and in-frame only. Of 220,000 or so clones listed, 65% to 85% are singletons. The sequencing sample was made of PBMCs or T cells enriched from blood (not recorded which). All receptors come from a middle-aged woman who had recovered from COVID-19. CDR3s include the opening cysteine and the closing phenylalanine or tryptophan. The D gene is left open where the match is weak. Part of the rows lack a size; the others show once, few, many or a class for expanded clones.

size	V	length	D	J	CDR3	DNA
-	TRBV3-1/TRBV3-2	11	-	TRBJ2-7	CASSRSDEQYF	TGTGCCAGCAGCCGCTCGGACGAGCAGTACTTC
-	TRBV6-1	14	-	TRBJ1-2	CASSEGGGNYGYTF	TGTGCCAGCAGTGAAGGGGGGGGGAACTATGGCTACACCTTC
few	TRBV19	15	TRBD1	TRBJ1-2	CASSAGTGLLYGYTF	TGTGCCAGTAGTGCCGGGACAGGCCTACTCTATGGCTACACCTTC
-	TRBV28	13	TRBD1	TRBJ1-2	CASRTSGGPSYTF	TGTGCCAGCAGAACATCAGGGGGCCCGAGCTACACCTTC
once	TRBV7-9	12	-	TRBJ1-2	CASSIQNYGYTF	TGTGCCAGCAGCATACAGAATTATGGCTACACCTTC
-	TRBV6-5	14	TRBD1	TRBJ1-2	CASRDSGTDYGYTF	TGTGCCAGCAGAGATTCCGGGACAGACTATGGCTACACCTTC
-	TRBV6-5	13	TRBD1	TRBJ1-2	CASIPDRVGGYTF	TGTGCCAGCATTCCGGACAGGGTGGGTGGCTACACCTTC
-	TRBV24-1	15	TRBD1	TRBJ2-3	CATRGQGIVGDTQYF	TGTGCCACCCGAGGACAGGGGATCGTTGGAGATACGCAGTATTTT
-	TRBV11-3	12	-	TRBJ2-1	CASSLVPGPQFF	TGTGCCAGCAGCTTAGTCCCGGGTCCCCAGTTCTTC
few	TRBV7-8	13	-	TRBJ2-3	CASSSAPGLTQYF	TGTGCCAGCAGCTCCGCCCCCGGACTTACGCAGTATTTT
-	TRBV28	14	TRBD1	TRBJ1-2	CASRLGTGTYGYTF	TGTGCCAGCAGGTTGGGGACAGGTACCTATGGCTACACCTTC
few	TRBV7-9	16	TRBD2	TRBJ2-7	CASSWGLAGLTYEQYF	TGTGCCAGCAGTTGGGGACTAGCGGGCCTGACCTACGAGCAGTACTTC
once	TRBV3-1/TRBV3-2	16	-	TRBJ2-1	CASSQGRRSSYNEQFF	TGTGCCAGCAGCCAAGGGCGGAGGAGCTCCTACAATGAGCAGTTCTTC
once	TRBV6-2/TRBV6-3	15	TRBD1	TRBJ2-2	CASSVTGGGTGELFF	TGTGCCAGCAGCGTCACAGGGGGCGGGACCGGGGAGCTGTTTTTT
once	TRBV7-9	15	-	TRBJ1-3	CASSLGESSGNTIYF	TGTGCCAGCAGCTTAGGCGAGAGCTCTGGAAACACCATATATTTT
-	TRBV5-4	13	TRBD1	TRBJ2-7	CASSRDSHYEQYF	TGTGCCAGCAGCCGGGACAGCCACTACGAGCAGTACTTC
-	TRBV2	20	TRBD1	TRBJ2-6	CASSSGRGRGIVSGANVLTF	TGTGCCAGCAGTTCAGGAAGGGGGCGAGGTATAGTCTCTGGGGCCAACGTCCTGACTTTC
-	TRBV19	15	-	TRBJ1-4	CASSAERTRSEKLFF	TGTGCCAGTAGTGCGGAACGGACACGGAGTGAAAAACTGTTTTTT
-	TRBV7-2	14	TRBD1	TRBJ1-1	CASSLRDRGDEAFF	TGTGCCAGCAGCTTACGAGACAGGGGGGATGAAGCTTTCTTT
-	TRBV5-6	14	-	TRBJ1-3	CASSEGISGNTIYF	TGTGCCAGCTCAGAGGGCATTTCTGGAAACACCATATATTTT
-	TRBV2	15	TRBD1	TRBJ2-1	CASTPHQGAENEQFF	TGTGCCAGCACGCCCCATCAGGGGGCGGAGAATGAGCAGTTCTTC
-	TRBV18	14	TRBD2	TRBJ2-1	CASSPGTTNNEQFF	TGTGCCAGCTCACCCGGGACTACAAACAATGAGCAGTTCTTC
-	TRBV14	17	-	TRBJ1-1	CASSQASLGVVNTEAFF	TGTGCCAGCAGCCAAGCCAGTCTCGGGGTGGTGAACACTGAAGCTTTCTTT
-	TRBV7-2	15	-	TRBJ2-3	CASSLLPGSTDTQYF	TGTGCCAGCAGCTTACTCCCAGGCAGCACAGATACGCAGTATTTT
-	TRBV4-1	14	-	TRBJ1-2	CASSQDNAGAGYTF	TGCGCCAGCAGCCAAGATAACGCAGGGGCTGGCTACACCTTC
few	TRBV7-9	15	-	TRBJ1-4	CASSLRGDSNEKLFF	TGTGCCAGCAGCTTACGGGGAGATAGTAATGAAAAACTGTTTTTT
-	TRBV18	14	-	TRBJ2-7	CASSPSSGRYEQYF	TGTGCCAGCTCACCTAGTTCAGGGCGCTACGAGCAGTACTTC
-	TRBV7-8	15	-	TRBJ2-5	CASSLNGQDGETQYF	TGTGCCAGCAGCTTAAATGGGCAGGATGGTGAGACCCAGTACTTC
-	TRBV29-1	14	TRBD2	TRBJ2-7	CSVAGTSGLNEQYF	TGCAGCGTGGCCGGGACTAGCGGGTTGAACGAGCAGTACTTC